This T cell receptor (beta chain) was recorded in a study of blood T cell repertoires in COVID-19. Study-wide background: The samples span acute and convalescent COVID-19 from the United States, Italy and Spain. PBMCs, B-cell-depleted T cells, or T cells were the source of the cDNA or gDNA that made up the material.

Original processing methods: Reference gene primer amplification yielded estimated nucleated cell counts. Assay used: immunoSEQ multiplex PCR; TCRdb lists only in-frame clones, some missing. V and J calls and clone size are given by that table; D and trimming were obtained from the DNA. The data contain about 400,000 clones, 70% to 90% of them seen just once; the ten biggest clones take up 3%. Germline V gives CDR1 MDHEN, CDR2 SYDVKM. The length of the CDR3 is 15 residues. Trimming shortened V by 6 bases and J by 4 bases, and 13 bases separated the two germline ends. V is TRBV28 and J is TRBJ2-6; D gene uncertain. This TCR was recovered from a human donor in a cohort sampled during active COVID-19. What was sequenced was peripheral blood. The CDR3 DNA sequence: TGTGCCAGCAGCCCACTGTCGAACGGGGCCAACGTCCTGACTTTC. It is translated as CASSPLSNGANVLTF.